This TCR beta chain comes out of a study of OX40 agonist ivuxolimab in advanced cancers. About the research overall: The dose-escalation group included hepatocellular carcinoma, melanoma, renal cell carcinoma and head and neck cancer. Three patients responded partially, comprising one with hepatocellular carcinoma and two with cutaneous melanoma.

As regards this clone: The antigen is not known.

The protocol was immunoSEQ multiplex PCR, while the TCRdb copy is restricted to in-frame clones and leaves out a portion. Of fewer than 85,000 clones listed, more than 75% are singletons. General observations from the study: Both blood CD4+ and CD8+ T cells showed clonal growth by week 6 at 0.1 to 3.0 mg/kg.

This clonotype originated in an adult with an advanced solid tumor such as melanoma, head and neck, liver or kidney cancer. The starting material was CD4+ or CD8+ T cells sorted from blood, obtained in a trial of the OX40 agonist ivuxolimab.

CDR3 bases: TGTGCCAGCAGCGCTCCGGGACTAGCGGGGGTGGATGAGCAGTTCTTC. Translation: CASSAPGLAGVDEQFF. V gene TRBV11-2 combines with J gene TRBJ2-1, with 14 bases aligning to TRBD2. The CDR3 has 16 residues. Germline CDR1 and CDR2: SGHAT and FQNNGV. The J segment lost 8 bases and the V segment lost 5 bases, leaving 8 bases of the junction unmatched.